This TCR beta chain was sequenced for a study of early T cells in non-severe SARS-CoV-2 infection. Study as a whole: Sequenced material consisted of bulk RNA (from unsorted whole blood), and chains were unpaired.

Study-wide findings and caveats: Private and CD4 specificities were missed by VDJdb matching, which favored anti-spike CD8 responses.

The TCR library protocol attached unique molecular identifiers to the individual cDNA molecules. MiXCR was run by TCRdb on the 5' RACE reads, yielding one entry per CDR3 protein. The data hold 32,000 or so distinct CDR3 sequences, with about 6.3% observed a single time. In this sample, this clonotype turned up a few times. Its antigen remains unidentified. The ends lost 5 bases at V and 0 bases at J; junction bases unmatched: 11. Germline V lookup: CDR1 MDHEN, CDR2 SYDVKM. This CDR3 spans 18 amino acids. The material sequenced was whole blood. V gene TRBV28 combines with J gene TRBJ2-2, with 8 positions matching TRBD2. This sequence was found in an adult who was a healthcare worker with PCR-confirmed SARS-CoV-2 infection or an uninfected control (not recorded which). CDR3 sequence reads: CASSRRQLAGPNTGELFF. The CDR3 region has the DNA TGTGCCAGCAGTAGGAGGCAATTAGCGGGGCCGAACACCGGGGAGCTGTTTTTT.